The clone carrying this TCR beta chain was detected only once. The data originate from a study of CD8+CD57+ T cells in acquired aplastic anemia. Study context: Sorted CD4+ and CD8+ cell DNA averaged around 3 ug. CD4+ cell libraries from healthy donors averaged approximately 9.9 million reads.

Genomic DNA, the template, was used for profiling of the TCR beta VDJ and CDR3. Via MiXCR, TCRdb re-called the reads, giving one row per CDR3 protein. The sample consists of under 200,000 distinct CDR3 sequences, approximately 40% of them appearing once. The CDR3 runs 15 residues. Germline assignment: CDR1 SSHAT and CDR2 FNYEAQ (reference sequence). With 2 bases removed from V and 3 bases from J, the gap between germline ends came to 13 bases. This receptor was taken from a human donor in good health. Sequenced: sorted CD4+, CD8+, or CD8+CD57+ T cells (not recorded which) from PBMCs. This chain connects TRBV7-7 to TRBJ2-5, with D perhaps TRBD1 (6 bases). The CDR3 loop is CASSLMPTGEETQYF. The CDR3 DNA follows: TGTGCCAGCAGCTTAATGCCGACAGGCGAAGAGACCCAGTACTTC. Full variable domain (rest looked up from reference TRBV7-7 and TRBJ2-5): GAGVSQSPRYKVTKRGQDVTLRCDPISSHATLYWYQQALGQGPEFLTYFNYEAQPDKSGLPSDRFSAERPEGSISTLTIQRTEQRDSAMYRCASSLMPTGEETQYFGPGTRLLVL.